This T cell receptor beta chain appears in the sequencing data of a study of CD8 T cells in ankylosing spondylitis. Study-wide findings and caveats: The study identified a TCR beta motif of several highly homologous variants that appeared characteristic of ankylosing spondylitis blood. Clones tied to disease were said to be significantly enriched in matched ankylosing spondylitis synovial fluid.

Regarding this clonotype: The antigen is not known. Its ends do not fully match the called genes, so a read error is possible.

Each TCR beta library was made by quantitative 5'-RACE that incorporated molecular barcodes. One entry per CDR3 protein results from TCRdb running MiXCR on the 5' RACE reads. The sample has 150,000 to 200,000 distinct CDR3 sequences; under 35% are singletons. The CDR3 spans 12 residues. The germline V gene has CDR1 DFQATT and CDR2 SNEGSKA (reference sequence). The receptor was derived from a male donor with ankylosing spondylitis. Material: synovial fluid, either unsorted or a sorted T cell fraction (not recorded which). The chain recombines TRBV20-1 with TRBJ2-1, with D unclear. The CDR3 here is CSATYHNNEQFF. In DNA form, the CDR3 reads TGCAGCGCTACTTACCATAACAATGAGCAGTTCTTC.